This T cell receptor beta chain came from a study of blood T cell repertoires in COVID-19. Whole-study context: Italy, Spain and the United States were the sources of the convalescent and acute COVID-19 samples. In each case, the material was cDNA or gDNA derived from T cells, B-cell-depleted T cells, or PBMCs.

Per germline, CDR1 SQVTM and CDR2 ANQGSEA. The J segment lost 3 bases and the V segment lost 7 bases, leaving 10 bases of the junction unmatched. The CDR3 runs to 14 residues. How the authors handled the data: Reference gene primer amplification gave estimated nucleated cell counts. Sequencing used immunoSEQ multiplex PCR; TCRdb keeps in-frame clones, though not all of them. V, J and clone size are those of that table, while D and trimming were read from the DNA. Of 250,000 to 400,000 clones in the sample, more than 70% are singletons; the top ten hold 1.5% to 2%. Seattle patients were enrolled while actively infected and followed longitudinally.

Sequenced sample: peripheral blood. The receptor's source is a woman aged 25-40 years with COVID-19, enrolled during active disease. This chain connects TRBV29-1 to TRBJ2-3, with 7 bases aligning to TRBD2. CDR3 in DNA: TGCAGCGCCCGCCGGGGGGTGGGAACAGATACGCAGTATTTT. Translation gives CSARRGVGTDTQYF.